Following are 18 T cell receptor beta chains from one sample sequenced in a study of control samples from healthy donors and cancer patients. TCRdb keeps only in-frame clones here, not all; method: immunoSEQ multiplex PCR. The data hold 99,000 or so clones, with more than 75% observed a single time. Sequencing was carried out using blood. Every receptor here comes from a man aged 60-69 years in good health.

The gene calls are TRBV4-1 and TRBJ2-2; D might be TRBD1 (6 bases). The CDR3 has 19 amino acids. Per germline, CDR1 MGHRA and CDR2 YSYEKL. V was cut by 0 bases and J by 3 bases, with 20 bases left in between. The CDR3 nucleotides read TGCGCCAGCAGCCAAGAAGGGGGTATGCGGTCACACTACACCGGGGAGCTGTTTTTT. Encoded protein: CASSQEGGMRSHYTGELFF.

This clone came up once. CDR3 region: CASSYNRGETQYF. DNA for the CDR3: TGTGCCAGCAGTTACAACAGGGGAGAGACCCAGTACTTC. V is TRBV6-5 and J is TRBJ2-5, with 7 nucleotides matching TRBD1. CDR1 is MNHEY and CDR2 is SVGAGI in the germline V gene. The junction had 1 base not matched to a gene; V was cut back by 2 bases and J by 4 bases. The CDR3 has 13 residues.

V usage is TRBV2 and J usage is TRBJ1-6; 7 positions agree with TRBD1. The CDR3 is made up of 15 amino acids. Germline CDR1 is SNHLY and CDR2 is FYNNEI. The V gene end was trimmed by 7 bases and the J gene end by 5 bases; junction bases not matched to a gene: 8. The CDR3 DNA sequence: TGTGCCAGCACTCTTGGGACAGAAGATAATTCACCCCTCCACTTT. This sequence encodes CASTLGTEDNSPLHF. The full variable domain, rest sourced from reference TRBV2 and TRBJ1-6, is EPEVTQTPSHQVTQMGQEVILRCVPISNHLYFYWYRQILGQKVEFLVSFYNNEISEKSEIFDDQFSVERPDGSNFTLKIRSTKLEDSAMYFCASTLGTEDNSPLHFGNGTRLTVT.

The chain has TRBV10-2 and TRBJ2-5; 12 bases fit TRBD2. The J segment lost 2 bases and the V segment lost 8 bases, leaving 0 bases of the junction unmatched. Looked up from germline, CDR1 is WSHSY and CDR2 is SAAADI. This CDR3 has 13 residues. CDR3: CASGTSGQETQYF. The DNA for the CDR3 is TGCGCCAGCGGGACTAGCGGGCAAGAGACCCAGTACTTC.

This rearrangement joins TRBV4-1 to TRBJ1-4, with 8 positions matching TRBD1. V lost 0 bases, J lost 4 bases, and 7 bases stayed unmatched. Germline V CDR1 and CDR2: MGHRA, YSYEKL. The CDR3 has 17 amino acids. The CDR3 DNA reads as TGCGCCAGCAGCCAAGAATGGACAGGGAAGATTAATGAAAAACTGTTTTTT. The encoded protein is CASSQEWTGKINEKLFF.

The chain uses TRBV7-8 and TRBJ1-1; 8 bases match TRBD1. This CDR3 spans 17 amino acids. CDR1 and CDR2 (germline): SGHVS, FQNEAQ. J was trimmed by 5 bases and V by 5 bases; bases with no gene match: 16. CDR3 loop: CASSAYSGYRGKTEAFF. The CDR3 DNA reads TGTGCCAGCAGCGCCTATAGTGGGTACAGGGGGAAAACTGAAGCTTTCTTT.

V usage is TRBV3-1 (or the pseudogene TRBV3-2) and J usage is TRBJ2-1; 12 bases are a match to TRBD2. Germline V lookup: CDR1 LGHDT, CDR2 YNNKEL (reference sequence). The CDR3 covers 15 residues. V was pared by 3 bases and J by 8 bases, with 5 bases of the junction left unmatched. CDR3 in amino acids: CASSQGLAGNYEQFF. CDR3 sequence (DNA): TGTGCCAGCAGCCAGGGACTAGCGGGTAATTATGAGCAGTTCTTC.

This clone was counted only a few times. The chain is built from TRBV19 and TRBJ1-3; D gene uncertain. V was cut by 3 bases and J by 2 bases, with 8 bases left in between. The CDR3 consists of 14 residues. Looked up from germline, CDR1 is LNHDA and CDR2 is SQIVND (reference sequence). The CDR3 region has the DNA TGTGCCAGTAGTATGAGGGAGACTGGAAACACCATATATTTT. It translates to CASSMRETGNTIYF.

The V call is TRBV6-5, the J call TRBJ2-1; D may be TRBD2 (7 bases). The V and J ends lost 0 bases and 7 bases respectively, with 16 bases between them. The V gene's germline CDR1 is MNHEY and CDR2 SVGAGI. The CDR3 runs 16 residues. The CDR3 DNA reads as TGTGCCAGCAGTTACTCGGACGGGGGGCGCGAGAATGAGCAGTTCTTC. Translation: CASSYSDGGRENEQFF.

This clone was counted once. The J gene is TRBJ2-2, the V gene TRBV2, with TRBD2 matching over 8 bases. CDR3 length: 15 residues. J gave up 4 bases and V 5 bases, and 6 bases lay outside the gene matches. The germline gives CDR1 SNHLY, CDR2 FYNNEI. The CDR3 sequence: CASSSLAGSTGELFF. CDR3 sequence (DNA): TGTGCCAGCAGTTCCTTAGCGGGGAGCACCGGGGAGCTGTTTTTT. The full variable domain, with the rest looked up from reference TRBV2 and TRBJ2-2, is EPEVTQTPSHQVTQMGQEVILRCVPISNHLYFYWYRQILGQKVEFLVSFYNNEISEKSEIFDDQFSVERPDGSNFTLKIRSTKLEDSAMYFCASSSLAGSTGELFFGEGSRLTVL.

The rearrangement joins TRBV24-1 to TRBJ2-2; D is possibly TRBD2 (5 bases). V lost 3 bases and J lost 4, with 11 bases in between. Germline-derived CDR1 and CDR2 are KGHDR and SFDVKD. CDR3 length: 15 residues. The CDR3 here is CATSDPGIVTGELFF. In DNA form, the CDR3 reads TGTGCCACCAGTGATCCGGGGATTGTCACCGGGGAGCTGTTTTTT.

In DNA, the CDR3 is TGTGCCAGGACAGGACAGATTTTTGATTCACCCCTCCACTTT. This sequence encodes CARTGQIFDSPLHF. The V gene is TRBV6-4, the J gene TRBJ1-6; tentatively, D is TRBD1 (6 bases). CDR3 size: 14 residues. V was cut by 9 bases and J by 8 bases, with 17 bases left in between. Germline-derived CDR1 and CDR2 are MRHNA and SNTAGT.

The rearrangement links TRBV2 to TRBJ2-7, with D hard to call. Looked up from germline, CDR1 is SNHLY and CDR2 is FYNNEI. CDR3 size: 14 residues. Between the trimmed V and J ends, which lost 2 bases and 5 bases, there was a span of 13 bases. DNA for the CDR3: TGTGCCAGCAGTGAATTTTCCAGGTACGACGAGCAGTACTTC. Translation: CASSEFSRYDEQYF.

This chain's CDR3 is CASSPDSNYGYTF. CDR3 nucleotide sequence: TGTGCCAGCAGTCCGGACAGTAACTATGGCTACACCTTC. This chain joins TRBV2 and TRBJ1-2; possible D gene TRBD1, 6 bases. The ends were cut back, 5 bases at V and 1 base at J, with 8 bases in the middle. Per the germline V gene, CDR1 is SNHLY and CDR2 is FYNNEI. This CDR3 region has 13 residues.

The V and J genes are TRBV3-1 (or the pseudogene TRBV3-2) and TRBJ1-1; 9 bases align to TRBD1. CDR1 and CDR2 from the germline V gene are LGHDT and YNNKEL (reference sequence). The V segment lost 2 bases and the J segment 1 base; nucleotides outside the gene matches: 11. The CDR3 contains 18 residues. This CDR3 reads CASSQLGQGSRSNTEAFF. The CDR3 DNA is TGTGCCAGCAGCCAACTAGGACAGGGGAGTAGGTCGAACACTGAAGCTTTCTTT.

The rearrangement links TRBV7-8 to TRBJ1-4; D call uncertain. Germline V gives CDR1 SGHVS, CDR2 FQNEAQ. This CDR3 contains 13 residues. The V end lost 4 bases, the J end lost 7 bases, and 10 bases lay between the germline ends. CDR3 sequence: CASSYLMGEKLFF. The CDR3 DNA sequence: TGTGCCAGCAGCTACCTTATGGGTGAAAAACTGTTTTTT.

The chain has TRBV7-9 and TRBJ2-7; the match to TRBD2 covers 8 bases. Germline V CDR1 and CDR2: SEHNR, FQNEAQ (reference sequence). This CDR3 region has 16 residues. After removal of 4 bases from V and 1 base from J, the junction contained 9 bases not matched to a gene. The CDR3 is CASSSGGGHGSYEQYF. Written as DNA, the CDR3 is TGTGCCAGCAGCTCCGGGGGGGGACACGGGTCCTACGAGCAGTACTTC.

This chain joins TRBV2 and TRBJ1-3, with D maybe TRBD1 (5 bases). The germline V and J ends were trimmed by 2 bases and 9 bases, with 17 bases remaining between them. Per the germline V gene, CDR1 is SNHLY and CDR2 is FYNNEI. This CDR3 comprises 15 residues. The CDR3, as DNA: TGTGCCAGCAGTGAAATGTCCCCCGGGACCGCCACCATATATTTT. It is translated as CASSEMSPGTATIYF.